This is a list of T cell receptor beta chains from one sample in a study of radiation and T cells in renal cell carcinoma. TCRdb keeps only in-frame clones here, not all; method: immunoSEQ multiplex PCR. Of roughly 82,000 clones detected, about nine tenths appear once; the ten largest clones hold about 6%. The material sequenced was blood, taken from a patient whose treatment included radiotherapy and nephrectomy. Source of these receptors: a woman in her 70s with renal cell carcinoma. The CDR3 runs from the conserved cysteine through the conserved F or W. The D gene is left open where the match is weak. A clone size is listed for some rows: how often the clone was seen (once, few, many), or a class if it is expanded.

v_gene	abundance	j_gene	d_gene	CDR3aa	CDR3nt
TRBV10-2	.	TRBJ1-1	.	CASSDFPMNTEAFF	TGCGCCAGCAGTGATTTCCCCATGAACACTGAAGCTTTCTTT
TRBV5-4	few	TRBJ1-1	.	CASSLEVLTEAFF	TGTGCCAGCAGCTTGGAAGTTCTCACTGAAGCTTTCTTT
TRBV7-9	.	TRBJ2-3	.	CASSPPGRGTDTQYF	TGTGCCAGCAGCCCCCCAGGGAGAGGTACAGATACGCAGTATTTT
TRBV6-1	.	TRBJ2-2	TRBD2	CASSEDRGGPGELFF	TGTGCCAGCAGTGAAGATCGGGGGGGCCCAGGGGAGCTGTTTTTT
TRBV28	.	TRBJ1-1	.	CASSLFHRVSNTEAFF	TGTGCCAGCAGTTTATTCCACAGGGTCTCGAACACTGAAGCTTTCTTT
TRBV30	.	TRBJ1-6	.	CAWSFAGANSPLHF	TGTGCCTGGAGTTTCGCGGGGGCTAATTCACCCCTCCACTTT
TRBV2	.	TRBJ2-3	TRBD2	CASRGTSWTDTQYF	TGTGCCAGCCGCGGGACTAGCTGGACAGATACGCAGTATTTT
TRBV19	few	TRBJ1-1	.	CASSIEGLGTEAFF	TGTGCCAGTAGTATTGAGGGGTTGGGGACTGAAGCTTTCTTT
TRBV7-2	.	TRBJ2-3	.	CASSLDRSRTDTQYF	TGTGCCAGCAGCTTAGACAGGAGCCGCACAGATACGCAGTATTTT
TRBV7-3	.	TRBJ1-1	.	CASSLSGTEAFF	TGTGCCAGCAGCTTATCAGGGACTGAAGCTTTCTTT
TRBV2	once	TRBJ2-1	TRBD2	CASSPGLAGQVEQFF	TGTGCCAGCAGTCCCGGACTAGCGGGACAGGTTGAGCAGTTCTTC
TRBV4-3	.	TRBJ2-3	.	CASSQDQRSTDTQYF	TGCGCCAGCAGCCAAGATCAGCGGAGCACAGATACGCAGTATTTT
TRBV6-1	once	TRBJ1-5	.	CASRLGTWEGQPQHF	TGTGCCAGCCGACTCGGGACTTGGGAGGGTCAGCCCCAGCATTTT
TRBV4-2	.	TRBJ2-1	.	CASSQDPLVNEQFF	TGTGCCAGCAGCCAAGATCCCCTAGTCAATGAGCAGTTCTTC
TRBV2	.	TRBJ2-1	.	CASSDVGREQFF	TGTGCCAGCAGTGATGTCGGGCGTGAGCAGTTCTTC
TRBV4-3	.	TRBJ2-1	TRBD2	CASSQVRLAGYYNEQFF	TGCGCCAGCAGCCAAGTTCGACTAGCGGGGTACTACAATGAGCAGTTCTTC
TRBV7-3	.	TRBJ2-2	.	CASSLLSPPGTGELFF	TGTGCCAGCAGCCTATTATCCCCTCCGGGCACCGGGGAGCTGTTTTTT